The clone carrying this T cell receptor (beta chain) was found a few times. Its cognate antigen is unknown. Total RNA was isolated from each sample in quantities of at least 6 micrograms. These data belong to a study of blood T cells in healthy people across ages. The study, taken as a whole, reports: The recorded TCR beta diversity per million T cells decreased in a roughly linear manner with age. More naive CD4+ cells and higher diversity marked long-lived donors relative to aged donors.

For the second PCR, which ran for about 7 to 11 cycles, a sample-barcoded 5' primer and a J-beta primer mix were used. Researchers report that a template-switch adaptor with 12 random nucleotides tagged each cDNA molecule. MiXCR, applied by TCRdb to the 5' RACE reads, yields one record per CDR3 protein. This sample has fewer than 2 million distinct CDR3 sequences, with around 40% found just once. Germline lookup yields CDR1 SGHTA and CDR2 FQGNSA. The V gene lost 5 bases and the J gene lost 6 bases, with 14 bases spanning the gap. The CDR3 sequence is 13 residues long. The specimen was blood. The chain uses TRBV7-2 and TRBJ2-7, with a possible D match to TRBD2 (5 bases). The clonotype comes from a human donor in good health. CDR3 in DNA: TGTGCCAGCAGCCGTGACTTCGAGGGCGAGCAGTACTTC. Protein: CASSRDFEGEQYF.